The 20 T cell receptor beta chains reported below all come from one sample, sequenced in a study of blood T cell repertoires in COVID-19. Measured with immunoSEQ multiplex PCR; TCRdb has only the in-frame clones, and not every one. The sample holds fewer than 200,000 clones; just under 90% are singletons and the top ten take 0.88%. Sequencing was carried out using peripheral blood. The source is a woman under 30 who had recovered from COVID-19.

The J gene is TRBJ1-3, the V gene TRBV27; TRBD1 matches 9 bases. From germline, CDR1 is MNHEY and CDR2 SMNVEV (reference sequence). V shed 5 bases and J 3 bases; nucleotides not matched to a gene: 14. The CDR3 loop spans 18 amino acids. The CDR3 sequence: CASSPTRDRVRVGNTIYF. Written as DNA, the CDR3 is TGTGCCAGCAGTCCCACCCGGGACAGGGTTAGGGTTGGAAACACCATATATTTT.

The V and J genes are TRBV11-2 and TRBJ1-6; TRBD1 aligns across 8 bases. CDR3 length equals 14 residues. Per germline, CDR1 SGHAT and CDR2 FQNNGV. V gave up 5 bases and J gave up 6 bases; unmatched junction bases: 3. DNA of the CDR3: TGTGCCAGCAGCATAGGACAGGGTAATTCACCCCTCCACTTT. It translates to CASSIGQGNSPLHF. Drawing the rest from reference TRBV11-2 and TRBJ1-6, the complete variable domain is EAGVAQSPRYKIIEKRQSVAFWCNPISGHATLYWYQQILGQGPKLLIQFQNNGVVDDSQLPKDRFSAERLKGVDSTLKIQPAKLEDSAVYLCASSIGQGNSPLHFGNGTRLTVT.

The chain links TRBV2 to TRBJ2-3; TRBD2 might be the D (6 bases). Trimming took 6 bases from V and 6 from J, leaving 13 bases between them. The CDR3 length is 13 residues. CDR1 SNHLY and CDR2 FYNNEI come from the germline V gene. The CDR3 spells CASSSGVTDTQYF. DNA of the CDR3: TGTGCCAGCAGCTCGGGAGTCACTGATACGCAGTATTTT.

The V gene is TRBV6-6, the J gene TRBJ2-7; no firm D call. The germline V and J ends were trimmed by 4 bases and 4 bases, with 11 bases remaining between them. The CDR3 spans 13 residues. From germline, CDR1 is MNHNY and CDR2 SVGAGI (reference sequence). CDR3 amino acids: CASSSGHSYEQYF. Written as DNA, the CDR3 is TGTGCCAGCAGTTCCGGTCATTCGTACGAGCAGTACTTC.

This chain uses TRBV7-2 with TRBJ2-6; 7 nucleotides align to TRBD1. CDR1 SGHTA and CDR2 FQGNSA come from the germline V gene. V shed 4 bases, J shed 2 bases, and the junction held 5 bases outside the gene matches. This CDR3 is 16 amino acids long. Written as DNA, the CDR3 is TGTGCCAGCAGCTCACAGGGGATCGCTGGGGCCAACGTCCTGACTTTC. Translation: CASSSQGIAGANVLTF.

CDR3 loop: CASSDNSYEQYV. In DNA, the CDR3 is TGTGCCAGCAGTGACAACTCCTACGAGCAGTACGTC. The V call is TRBV6-1, the J call TRBJ2-7; D is unclear. This CDR3 is built from 12 residues. Trimming removed 3 bases at V and 0 bases at J, with 3 bases between. Germline V gene data show CDR1 as MNHNS and CDR2 as SASEGT.

V usage is TRBV28 and J usage is TRBJ2-7, with 7 bases aligning to TRBD1. V lost 4 bases, J lost 2 bases, and 14 bases stayed unmatched. This CDR3 has 17 residues. CDR1 and CDR2 from the germline V gene are MDHEN and SYDVKM. This CDR3 reads CASSSPGTVSHPYEQYV. The CDR3 DNA follows: TGTGCCAGCAGTTCGCCGGGGACAGTTTCCCACCCCTACGAGCAGTACGTC.

The chain recombines TRBV7-3 with TRBJ2-2; D remains ambiguous. V was trimmed by 5 bases and J by 0 bases, leaving 13 bases between them. The CDR3 consists of 16 residues. Per germline, CDR1 SGHTA and CDR2 FQGTGA. CDR3: CASSEQATANTGELFF. For the CDR3, the DNA is TGTGCCAGCAGCGAGCAGGCTACCGCGAACACCGGGGAGCTGTTTTTT.

The rearrangement uses TRBV3-1 (or the pseudogene TRBV3-2) and TRBJ1-1; D is unclear. The germline V gene encodes CDR1 LGHDT and CDR2 YNNKEL (reference sequence). This CDR3 contains 15 residues. V lost 4 bases and J 0 bases, leaving 12 bases between the germline ends. The CDR3 here is CASSPSPAVNTEAFF. CDR3 nucleotide sequence: TGTGCCAGCAGCCCCTCCCCAGCGGTGAACACTGAAGCTTTCTTT.

V is TRBV19 and J is TRBJ2-1; 12 bases line up with TRBD2. This CDR3 spans 15 amino acids. V gave up 9 bases and J gave up 0 bases; unmatched junction bases: 3. Germline lookup yields CDR1 LNHDA and CDR2 SQIVND (reference sequence). This CDR3 is CASTTSGSSYNEQFF. CDR3 DNA: TGTGCCAGCACGACTAGCGGGAGCTCCTACAATGAGCAGTTCTTC.

This clone was picked up one time. The V and J genes are TRBV12-3 or TRBV12-4 and TRBJ2-7; D is perhaps TRBD1 (7 bases). V was shortened by 3 bases and J by 6 bases, with 12 bases between the two germline ends. The CDR3 sequence is 13 residues long. The CDR3, as DNA: TGTGCCAGCAGTTTGACAGGGAGGTTCGAGCAGTACGTC. Encoded protein: CASSLTGRFEQYV.

The chain employs TRBV12-5 and TRBJ2-2; D gene ambiguous. This CDR3 has 13 amino acids. Looked up from germline, CDR1 is LGHNT and CDR2 is FRNRAP. Between the trimmed V and J ends, which lost 5 bases and 7 bases, there was a span of 11 bases. The CDR3 region is CASGLSPGGELFF. In DNA form, the CDR3 reads TGTGCTAGTGGTCTATCCCCAGGCGGGGAGCTGTTTTTT.

The chain links TRBV14 to TRBJ2-2, with D perhaps TRBD1 (5 bases). The V end lost 6 bases, the J end lost 6 bases, and 20 bases lay between the germline ends. CDR1 is SGHDN and CDR2 is FVKESK in the germline V gene. The CDR3 covers 16 residues. This CDR3 reads CASRREGAGRSGELFF. DNA of the CDR3: TGTGCCAGCAGACGAGAAGGCGCAGGGCGGTCCGGGGAGCTGTTTTTT.

The V gene is TRBV2, the J gene TRBJ2-7; the D is unclear. The CDR3 is made up of 12 amino acids. Germline V gene data show CDR1 as SNHLY and CDR2 as FYNNEI. Between the trimmed V and J ends, which lost 7 bases and 3 bases, there was a span of 10 bases. CDR3 nucleotides: TGTGCCAGCACCACGGTCGGCTACGAGCAGTACGTC. This sequence encodes CASTTVGYEQYV.

The chain joins TRBV4-1 to TRBJ1-5, with 12 positions matching TRBD1. Germline values: CDR1 MGHRA, CDR2 YSYEKL. The V gene end was trimmed by 3 bases and the J gene end by 0 bases; junction bases not matched to a gene: 15. The CDR3 runs to 21 residues. The CDR3 region is CASSQGLPGQGAGASNQPQHF. CDR3 sequence (DNA): TGCGCCAGCAGCCAGGGTTTGCCGGGACAGGGGGCGGGTGCTAGCAATCAGCCCCAGCATTTT.

V usage is TRBV3-1 (or the pseudogene TRBV3-2) and J usage is TRBJ2-7, with D hard to call. Germline V gene lookup returns CDR1 LGHDT and CDR2 YNNKEL (reference sequence). The germline V and J ends were trimmed by 1 base and 3 bases, with 7 bases remaining between them. The CDR3 is 13 residues long. Here the CDR3 DNA reads TGTGCCAGCAGCCAAGGACTCCTCTACGAGCAGTACTTC. As protein: CASSQGLLYEQYF.

V gene TRBV4-3 combines with J gene TRBJ1-4, with TRBD1 as a possible D gene (5 bases). Trimming removed 0 bases from V and 4 bases from J, with 9 bases in between. CDR3 length: 15 amino acids. CDR1 and CDR2 (germline): LGHNA, YSLEER. The CDR3 region has the DNA TGCGCCAGCAGCCAAGATGGGGCAGATAATGAAAAACTGTTTTTT. Translating it yields CASSQDGADNEKLFF.

The rearrangement uses TRBV9 and TRBJ2-3; TRBD2 matches 7 bases. CDR3 length: 16 residues. Unmatched junction bases numbered 4, after V lost 0 bases and J lost 0 bases. Germline V lookup: CDR1 SGDLS, CDR2 YYNGEE. The CDR3 loop is CASSVVFSGSTDTQYF. CDR3 bases: TGTGCCAGCAGCGTAGTCTTTAGCGGGAGCACAGATACGCAGTATTTT.

This clone turned up a few times. The chain combines TRBV9 with TRBJ2-3, with 7 bases aligning to TRBD2. The V gene's germline CDR1 is SGDLS and CDR2 YYNGEE. This CDR3 has 14 residues. Germline trimming cut 3 bases from V and 2 bases from J; bases unmatched to any gene: 3. This CDR3 is CASSASGLTDTQYF. CDR3 nucleotide sequence: TGTGCCAGCAGCGCTAGCGGCCTCACAGATACGCAGTATTTT.

This rearrangement joins TRBV10-3 to TRBJ1-4; 7 bases map to TRBD1. J gave up 8 bases and V 0 bases, and 6 bases lay outside the gene matches. The CDR3 length is 15 residues. Per germline, CDR1 ENHRY and CDR2 SYGVKD. DNA for the CDR3: TGTGCCATCAGTGAGTCGACAGGGCTGGTAGAAAAACTGTTTTTT. It specifies CAISESTGLVEKLFF.